This TCR beta chain was identified in a study of vaccination effects on CD4 cells after COVID-19. In the study overall: With approximately 9.8 ug/ml peptides and around 9.6 IU/ml IL-2, over 1.5 million PBMC per well were cultured.

Libraries were prepared by immunoSEQ multiplex PCR; TCRdb keeps only in-frame clonotypes and omits some of them. The sample has approximately 31,000 clones, approximately 70% seen once; the top ten hold about 4%. This clone came up a few times. What it binds is not known. V lost 3 bases and J lost 0; bases outside the gene matches: 5. The CDR3 is 16 amino acids. The germline V gene has CDR1 SGHRS and CDR2 YFSETQ. Subsequent to a culture period of about ten days, CD4+ T cells were isolated. The origin of this receptor is a human donor who received a COVID-19 vaccine. The rearrangement joins TRBV5-1 to TRBJ1-3; 8 nucleotides match TRBD1. This sample comprised CD4+ T cells from PBMCs cultured without peptide, obtained before COVID-19 vaccination. The CDR3 spells CASSSGQGSSGNTIYF. CDR3 DNA sequence: TGCGCCAGCAGCTCCGGACAGGGAAGCTCTGGAAACACCATATATTTT.